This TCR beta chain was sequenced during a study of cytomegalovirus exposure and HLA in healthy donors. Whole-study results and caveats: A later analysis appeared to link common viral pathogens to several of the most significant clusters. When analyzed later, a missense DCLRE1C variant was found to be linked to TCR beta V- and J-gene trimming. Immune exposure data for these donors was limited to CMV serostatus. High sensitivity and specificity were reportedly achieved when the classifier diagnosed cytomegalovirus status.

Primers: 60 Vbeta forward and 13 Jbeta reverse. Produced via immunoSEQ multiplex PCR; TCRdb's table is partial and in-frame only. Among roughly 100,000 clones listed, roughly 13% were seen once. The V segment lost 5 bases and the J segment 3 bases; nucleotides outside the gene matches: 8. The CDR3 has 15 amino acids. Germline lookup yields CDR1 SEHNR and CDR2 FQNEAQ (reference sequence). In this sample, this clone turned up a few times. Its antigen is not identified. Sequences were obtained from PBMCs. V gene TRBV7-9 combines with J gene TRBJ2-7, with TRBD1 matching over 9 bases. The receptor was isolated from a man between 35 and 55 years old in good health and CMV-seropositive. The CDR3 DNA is TGTGCCAGCAGCATCCCGGACAGGGGAGTCTACGAGCAGTACTTC. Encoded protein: CASSIPDRGVYEQYF.